The clone carrying this T cell receptor (beta chain) was counted ten times or more. Its cognate antigen is unknown. Donors uniformly comprised healthy Caucasians. Each CDR3 protein is one row after TCRdb ran MiXCR on the 5' RACE reads. The data show about 150,000 distinct CDR3 sequences, 3% to 4.5% seen once. The data derive from a study of identical twins. Study conclusions and caveats: Where out-of-frame alpha sequences were twin-shared, they showed excess low generation probability. Donors were not followed over many years; analysis was cross-sectional.

Germline CDR1 and CDR2: LNHNV and YYDKDF (reference sequence). With 5 bases clipped from V and 5 bases from J, the junction kept 10 bases outside the gene matches. The CDR3 runs 16 residues. The receptor comes from a man aged 18 to 29 in good health. The chain has TRBV15 and TRBJ2-2; 8 bases align to TRBD1. Sample: memory T cells sorted from blood. The CDR3 sequence: CATSGVPGQATGELFF. CDR3 nucleotides: TGTGCCACCAGCGGAGTCCCGGGACAGGCTACCGGGGAGCTGTTTTTT.